This TCR beta chain was observed in a study of cytomegalovirus exposure and HLA in healthy donors (TCRdb year 2017). The study in broad terms: According to a later analysis, the 120 or so validation repertoires were produced on the same platform as the approximately 610 repertoires of the first cohort. The study was designed to test whether signatures of past pathogen exposure could be identified by cataloging public T cell receptors. In addition to the first cohort of 650 to 800 subjects, a separate validation cohort of 120 different subjects was used. The study combined high-throughput TCR immunosequencing, statistical association of individual TCRs with disease status, and machine learning to predict cytomegalovirus infection status.

V lost 5 bases and J lost 1 base, and the count of bases not matched to a germline gene is 6. Including the terminal cysteine and phenylalanine, the CDR3 comprises 15 residues. Only the CDR3 part of the read is kept: 45 bases, read in frame from the first base. The germline V gene (reference sequence) sets CDR1 to SGHAT and CDR2 to FQDESV. With regard to this clone: It lacks a known antigen. Base qualities are not at hand, and no much larger clone is one base apart.

Libraries were constructed by the immunoSEQ multiplex PCR assay. As for the original processing: A statistical classification framework was built for diagnosing cytomegalovirus status from the catalog of TCR beta chain sequences. TCRdb limited this immuneACCESS table to in-frame rearrangements with V and J called. A share of clones is missing; checked studies link under half to unresolved V genes, and the rest is unexplained. D and trimming were read from the DNA, whereas the V and J calls and clone size are those reported in that table. For this sample there are under 250,000 clones; 85% to 95% appear just once. 1% to 1.2% of the sample lies in the top ten. The donors belonged to the validation cohort of approximately 130 subjects, which was separate from the roughly 670-subject first cohort. What the work shows at the level of the full study, not this receptor alone: According to the authors, the approach could potentially be generalized to other disease states and immunological phenotypes. The validation cohort had no HLA typing available for a later analysis, so co-occurrence within that cohort was assessed over all 120 or so repertoires. The study listed 150 to 200 TCR beta chains as associated with cytomegalovirus. A few of the identified cytomegalovirus-associated TCR beta chains were confirmed in vitro to be specific for cytomegalovirus antigens. The classifier was reported to diagnose cytomegalovirus status with high specificity and sensitivity in both the original cohort and the validation cohort. Of the cluster scores, roughly 93% were above 0 in a later analysis, which found that TCRs clustered in the first cohort also tended to co-occur in the 120 validation repertoires. Most TCR sequences were seen in very few donors, while some public TCRs were found in many individuals.

What was sequenced was PBMCs. This chain joins TRBV11-1 to TRBJ1-1, and TRBD1 aligns with 8 junction nucleotides. The clonotype comes from a woman between 18 and 29 years old in good health and CMV-seronegative. This receptor has the CDR3 CASSQTGDWNTEAFF. The nucleotide sequence reads as follows: TGTGCCAGCAGCCAGACAGGGGACTGGAACACTGAAGCTTTCTTT. With the rest looked up from the reference TRBV11-1 and TRBJ1-1 genes rather than sequenced, the full variable domain is EAEVAQSPRYKITEKSQAVAFWCDPISGHATLYWYRQILGQGPELLVQFQDESVVDDSQLPKDRFSAERLKGVDSTLKIQPAELGDSAMYLCASSQTGDWNTEAFFGQGTRLTVV.